This T cell receptor (beta chain) appears in the sequencing data of a study of cytomegalovirus exposure and HLA in healthy donors. PCR amplification relied on 60 Vbeta primers (plus 13 Jbeta primers). The assay was immunoSEQ multiplex PCR, and TCRdb's table has in-frame clones only and misses some. The table includes 200,000 or so clones, around 86% detected once. A word on this clone: Its target is unknown.

In germline, CDR1 is SEHNR, CDR2 FQNEAQ (reference sequence). The CDR3 contains 13 residues. Between the trimmed V and J ends, which lost 6 bases and 5 bases, there was a span of 14 bases. Findings and limits, study-wide: It was reported that TCR beta sequences correctly inferred the HLA-A and HLA-B alleles for most subjects.

The gene calls are TRBV7-9 and TRBJ2-7; a weak D match, TRBD2 (5 bases). The material sequenced was PBMCs. This receptor was identified in a woman between 45 and 60 years old in good health and CMV-seropositive. CDR3 region: CASRVEAMDEQYF. In DNA form, the CDR3 reads TGTGCCAGCAGGGTGGAGGCTATGGACGAGCAGTACTTC.